A single sample is the source of the 21 T cell receptor beta chains below, sequenced in a study of blood T cell repertoires in COVID-19. TCRdb keeps only in-frame clones here, not all; method: immunoSEQ multiplex PCR. The sample contains over 300,000 clones, 88% of which appear only once. Sample: PBMCs or T cells enriched from blood (not recorded which). The receptor set was obtained from a woman aged 30 to 39 with acute COVID-19.

The rearrangement joins TRBV30 to TRBJ2-3; tentative D call: TRBD2 (7 bases). Germline assignment: CDR1 GTSNPN and CDR2 SVGIG (reference sequence). V was pared by 0 bases and J by 2 bases, with 12 bases between. The CDR3 totals 15 residues. The CDR3 DNA reads as TGTGCCTGGAGTGTAGGGGGGGATAACACAGATACGCAGTATTTT. Residues: CAWSVGGDNTDTQYF.

The rearrangement joins TRBV10-2 to TRBJ1-6, with D possibly TRBD1 on 6 matching bases. Trimming left V 6 bases short and J 17 bases short, with 17 bases between. The length of the CDR3 is 12 residues. Germline lookup yields CDR1 WSHSY and CDR2 SAAADI. The CDR3: CASSPGQSLFHF. The CDR3 DNA follows: TGCGCCAGCAGCCCTGGACAGAGCCTCTTCCACTTT.

This clone has more than one count but fewer than ten. The chain's CDR3 is CATSDSGQGDTEAFF. The CDR3 region has the DNA TGTGCCACCAGTGATTCCGGACAGGGCGACACTGAAGCTTTCTTT. The chain uses TRBV24-1 and TRBJ1-1, with 8 positions matching TRBD1. Germline trimming cut 2 bases from V and 3 bases from J; bases unmatched to any gene: 4. The CDR3 is 15 residues long. Germline lookup yields CDR1 KGHDR and CDR2 SFDVKD.

The chain has TRBV2 and TRBJ1-5, with 10 nucleotides matching TRBD1. This CDR3 has 15 residues. From germline, CDR1 is SNHLY and CDR2 FYNNEI. The ends lost 3 bases at V and 7 bases at J; junction bases unmatched: 6. CDR3 in DNA: TGTGCCAGCAGTGAGGGACAGGGGTTTCGGCAGCCCCAGCATTTT. Its translation: CASSEGQGFRQPQHF.

The rearrangement joins TRBV2 to TRBJ2-3; possible D gene TRBD2, 6 bases. The CDR3 has 12 amino acids. With 8 bases removed from V and 9 bases from J, the gap between germline ends came to 15 bases. The germline CDR1 and CDR2 sequences are SNHLY and FYNNEI. CDR3 sequence (DNA): TGTGCCAGCCCATCGGAGGGGTTGACGCAGTATTTT. Translation gives CASPSEGLTQYF. The full variable domain, its missing parts supplied by reference TRBV2 and TRBJ2-3, is EPEVTQTPSHQVTQMGQEVILRCVPISNHLYFYWYRQILGQKVEFLVSFYNNEISEKSEIFDDQFSVERPDGSNFTLKIRSTKLEDSAMYFCASPSEGLTQYFGPGTRLTVL.

The chain has TRBV27 and TRBJ1-1; 8 bases are a match to TRBD1. Germline V gene data show CDR1 as MNHEY and CDR2 as SMNVEV (reference sequence). The J segment lost 6 bases and the V segment lost 3 bases, leaving 6 bases of the junction unmatched. This CDR3 comprises 14 residues. CDR3 DNA sequence: TGTGCCAGCAGTTTTACTGGACAGGGCGCTGAAGCTTTCTTT. The encoded protein is CASSFTGQGAEAFF.

The rearrangement uses TRBV5-1 and TRBJ1-4, with D unclear. The CDR3 loop spans 15 amino acids. Germline values: CDR1 SGHRS, CDR2 YFSETQ. V lost 4 bases, J lost 2 bases, and 12 bases lay in between. In DNA form, the CDR3 reads TGCGCCAGCAGCGCGGCGCTTTCTACTAATGAAAAACTGTTTTTT. It yields the protein CASSAALSTNEKLFF.

This chain joins TRBV7-9 and TRBJ2-3; 7 bases are shared with TRBD2. V shed 4 bases, J shed 2 bases, and the junction held 15 bases outside the gene matches. Germline lookup yields CDR1 SEHNR and CDR2 FQNEAQ (reference sequence). This CDR3 region has 18 residues. The CDR3 bases are TGTGCCAGCAGCTCTCGAGGCGTGTCCGGGGGGTCCACAGATACGCAGTATTTT. This encodes CASSSRGVSGGSTDTQYF.

In the case of this clone: Other DNA sequences in the same sample also yield this CDR3. The J gene is TRBJ2-1, the V gene TRBV5-4; D unclear. This CDR3 contains 11 residues. Trimming took off 3 bases at V and 4 bases at J, with 2 bases between the two ends. Germline loops: CDR1 SGHNT, CDR2 YYREEE (reference sequence). The CDR3 spells CASSSYNEQFF. In DNA, the CDR3 is TGTGCCAGCAGCTCGTACAATGAGCAGTTCTTC.

On this clone itself: The junction shows a germline mismatch at one end, possibly a read error. The rearrangement joins TRBV6-5 to TRBJ2-3; 8 bases line up with TRBD2. Germline-derived CDR1 and CDR2 are MNHEY and SVGAGI. The CDR3 runs 14 residues. The CDR3 sequence is CASRDWTSTDTQYF. In DNA form, the CDR3 reads TGTGCCAGCAGGGACTGGACTAGCACCGATACGCAGTATTTT.

The chain combines TRBV6-2 or TRBV6-3 with TRBJ1-5; D ambiguous. The V end lost 0 bases, the J end lost 4 bases, and 19 bases lay between the germline ends. This CDR3 has 18 residues. In germline, CDR1 is MNHEY, CDR2 SVGEGT. The CDR3 bases are TGTGCCAGCAGTTACTCGGGGTACGGGATTTCGGGAAATCAGCCCCAGCATTTT. Amino acid sequence: CASSYSGYGISGNQPQHF.

This sequence joins TRBV11-2 and TRBJ2-7, with D maybe TRBD1 (6 bases). Germline assignment: CDR1 SGHAT and CDR2 FQNNGV. V lost 3 bases and J 3 bases, leaving 12 bases between the germline ends. There are 14 residues in the CDR3. CDR3 amino acids: CASSFSGVGYEQYF. The CDR3 DNA sequence: TGTGCCAGCAGCTTTTCAGGGGTAGGCTACGAGCAGTACTTC.

The genes are TRBV29-1 and TRBJ2-1; D is unclear. Trimming removed 4 bases at V and 6 bases at J, with 7 bases between. Germline CDR1 SQVTM, CDR2 ANQGSEA. The CDR3 sequence is 11 residues long. Written as DNA, the CDR3 is TGCAGCGTTGGATCGGGCAATGAGCAGTTCTTC. This sequence encodes CSVGSGNEQFF.

V usage is TRBV5-5 and J usage is TRBJ1-1; 8 positions match TRBD1. Germline V CDR1 and CDR2: SGHKS, YYEKEE (reference sequence). There are 16 residues in the CDR3. Germline trimming cut 0 bases from V and 0 bases from J; bases unmatched to any gene: 4. The CDR3 nucleotides are TGTGCCAGCAGCTTGGTTGCAGGGGGCATGAACACTGAAGCTTTCTTT. Its translation is CASSLVAGGMNTEAFF.

The V and J genes are TRBV5-1 and TRBJ1-2, with D tentatively TRBD1 (5 bases). CDR3 size: 15 residues. Germline CDR1 is SGHRS and CDR2 is YFSETQ. Trimming took 4 bases from V and 7 from J, leaving 20 bases between them. This chain's CDR3 is CASSQSGTPGGGYTF. In nucleotides, the CDR3 is TGCGCCAGCAGCCAATCCGGGACTCCGGGCGGTGGCTACACCTTC. Full variable domain (missing parts from reference TRBV5-1 and TRBJ1-2): KAGVTQTPRYLIKTRGQQVTLSCSPISGHRSVSWYQQTPGQGLQFLFEYFSETQRNKGNFPGRFSGRQFSNSRSEMNVSTLELGDSALYLCASSQSGTPGGGYTFGSGTRLTVV.

V is TRBV4-3 and J is TRBJ1-3; D gene uncertain. CDR3 length: 15 residues. V dropped 1 base and J dropped 0 bases, with 7 bases sitting between them. Germline V lookup: CDR1 LGHNA, CDR2 YSLEER. CDR3 sequence (DNA): TGCGCCAGCAGCCAAGGAACTGCCTCTGGAAACACCATATATTTT. This sequence encodes CASSQGTASGNTIYF.

The CDR3 coding sequence is TGTGCCAGCTCACCACTGGGCTTTGGCTACACCTTC. This sequence encodes CASSPLGFGYTF. The chain is built from TRBV18 and TRBJ1-2; D is unclear. The CDR3 is 12 residues long. Germline assignment: CDR1 KGHSH and CDR2 LQKENI. The ends were cut back, 1 base at V and 7 bases at J, with 7 bases in the middle.

The V call is TRBV1, the J call TRBJ1-2; the table calls TRBD1, which could not be checked here. TRBV1 is deemed a pseudogene. CDR3 size: 13 residues. The CDR3 loop reads CTQEQGYNYGYTF. CDR3 coding DNA: TGCACCCAGGAACAGGGGTATAACTATGGCTACACCTTC.

This chain uses TRBV7-8 with TRBJ2-1; 9 positions match TRBD2. Germline CDR1 reads SGHVS; CDR2 reads FQNEAQ. Unmatched junction bases numbered 11, after V lost 3 bases and J lost 2 bases. The CDR3 is made up of 18 amino acids. The CDR3 here is CASSLLISGGPPYNEQFF. The CDR3 coding sequence is TGTGCCAGCAGCTTGTTGATCAGCGGGGGGCCGCCCTACAATGAGCAGTTCTTC.

V is TRBV5-1 and J is TRBJ1-2; 7 nucleotides agree with TRBD1. The CDR3 runs 16 residues. Germline-derived CDR1 and CDR2 are SGHRS and YFSETQ. Trimming removed 0 bases from V and 0 bases from J; junction bases left unmatched: 5. The CDR3 nucleotides read TGCGCCAGCAGCTTGGATCCGGGACAGACTAACTATGGCTACACCTTC. It specifies CASSLDPGQTNYGYTF.

This clone was detected only a few times. Other DNA sequences within the sample encode an identical CDR3. The DNA of the CDR3 is TGCGCCAGCAGCCTCGGGACAGCGAACACCGGGGAGCTGTTTTTT. The encoded protein is CASSLGTANTGELFF. The chain couples TRBV5-1 to TRBJ2-2, with 7 nucleotides matching TRBD1. After removal of 4 bases from V and 0 bases from J, the junction contained 3 bases not matched to a gene. In germline, CDR1 is SGHRS, CDR2 YFSETQ. The CDR3 extends over 15 amino acids.